Presented here are 18 T cell receptor beta chains from one specimen sequenced in a study of graft-versus-host responses after intestinal transplantation. TCRdb keeps only in-frame clones here, not all; method: immunoSEQ multiplex PCR. Counted here are around 97,000 clones, 91% occurring once; the ten biggest clones make up roughly 0.2%. For these receptors, no antigen is known. Here the sequenced sample was unstimulated CD4+ T cells sorted from spleen or lymph node cells, taken before transplant. The receptors shown here come from a human donor who was the organ donor for an intestinal transplant.

V gene TRBV19 combines with J gene TRBJ2-7; D is possibly TRBD1 (6 bases). The CDR3 is 13 amino acids. Germline values: CDR1 LNHDA, CDR2 SQIVND (reference sequence). V was trimmed by 1 base and J by 3 bases, leaving 7 bases between them. The CDR3 loop is CASSIGRGYEQYF. Written as DNA, the CDR3 is TGTGCCAGTAGTATAGGCAGGGGCTACGAGCAGTACTTC.

The V gene is TRBV6-1, the J gene TRBJ1-4; D unclear. The CDR3 consists of 13 residues. From germline, CDR1 is MNHNS and CDR2 SASEGT. V gave up 10 bases and J gave up 7 bases, with 16 bases separating them. The CDR3 loop reads CATQRGIGEKLFF. The CDR3 nucleotides are TGTGCCACCCAGAGAGGGATCGGTGAAAAACTGTTTTTT.

The chain joins TRBV27 to TRBJ2-7; TRBD1 matches at 10 bases. The CDR3 sequence is 15 residues long. Per germline, CDR1 MNHEY and CDR2 SMNVEV (reference sequence). Trimming took 3 bases from V and 3 from J; bases not matched to a gene: 5. The CDR3 sequence is CASSLGQGTFYEQYF. In nucleotides, the CDR3 is TGTGCCAGCAGTTTGGGACAGGGGACCTTCTACGAGCAGTACTTC.

This clone was found once. This chain joins TRBV10-3 and TRBJ2-2; 7 bases map to TRBD2. V dropped 8 bases and J dropped 7; count of bases not matched to a gene: 13. CDR1 is ENHRY and CDR2 is SYGVKD in the germline V gene. The CDR3 length is 15 residues. CDR3 nucleotides: TGTGCCATCCACACTTCCGCTGGGAGGGACGGGGAGCTGTTTTTT. Translated, it gives CAIHTSAGRDGELFF.

CDR3: CASSLWEGRQPQHF. CDR3 sequence (DNA): TGTGCCAGCAGCTTATGGGAGGGTAGGCAGCCCCAGCATTTT. The rearrangement uses TRBV7-2 and TRBJ1-5, with no clear D. This CDR3 contains 14 residues. CDR1 and CDR2 (germline): SGHTA, FQGNSA. The V gene lost 2 bases and the J gene lost 7 bases, with 12 bases spanning the gap.

The chain carries TRBV28 and TRBJ2-3; maybe TRBD1 (6 bases). Germline CDR1 is MDHEN and CDR2 is SYDVKM. V lost 7 bases and J lost 4, with 18 bases in between. The CDR3 has 15 residues. CDR3: CASTKGVGFADTQYF. CDR3 nucleotides: TGTGCCAGCACTAAGGGGGTAGGGTTCGCAGATACGCAGTATTTT.

The J gene is TRBJ2-7, the V gene TRBV7-9; TRBD2 might be the D (5 bases). Per germline, CDR1 SEHNR and CDR2 FQNEAQ (reference sequence). This CDR3 is built from 14 residues. The V end was cut by 8 bases, the J end by 1 base, with 15 bases between. The CDR3 here is CASGSWAVSYEQYF. Here the CDR3 DNA reads TGTGCCAGCGGGAGTTGGGCGGTTTCCTACGAGCAGTACTTC.

This clone was detected once. This sequence joins TRBV5-4 and TRBJ2-3; 8 nucleotides line up with TRBD1. Germline CDR1 is SGHNT and CDR2 is YYREEE (reference sequence). CDR3 size: 16 residues. The V gene end was trimmed by 3 bases and the J gene end by 2 bases; junction bases not matched to a gene: 8. The CDR3 spells CASSSGQGATTDTQYF. CDR3 nucleotides: TGTGCCAGCAGCTCCGGACAGGGCGCAACCACAGATACGCAGTATTTT.

The V call is TRBV5-4, the J call TRBJ1-1, with D unresolved. Germline loops: CDR1 SGHNT, CDR2 YYREEE (reference sequence). V lost 5 bases and J 0 bases, leaving 8 bases between the germline ends. This CDR3 is 13 amino acids long. The CDR3 protein is CASSLSMNTEAFF. Written as DNA, the CDR3 is TGTGCCAGCAGTCTCAGTATGAACACTGAAGCTTTCTTT.

J is TRBJ1-4 and V is TRBV6-1; D gene unclear. Trimming took off 6 bases at V and 7 bases at J, with 18 bases between the two ends. Germline V gene lookup returns CDR1 MNHNS and CDR2 SASEGT. CDR3 length: 15 amino acids. The CDR3 DNA reads TGTGCCAGCAGAGGAAAACAGTTTGGAGGTGAAAAACTGTTTTTT. Amino acid sequence: CASRGKQFGGEKLFF.

The chain combines TRBV19 with TRBJ1-1; maybe TRBD1 (6 bases). The CDR3 loop spans 16 amino acids. Germline CDR1 and CDR2: LNHDA and SQIVND (reference sequence). V was shortened by 2 bases and J by 0 bases, with 13 bases between the two germline ends. The chain's CDR3 is CASSIRTVLMNTEAFF. CDR3 bases: TGTGCCAGTAGTATACGGACAGTTCTTATGAACACTGAAGCTTTCTTT.

The CDR3 DNA reads as TGTGCCACCTCATCCCCCACAGACATTCAGTACTTC. Translated: CATSSPTDIQYF. The genes are TRBV15 and TRBJ2-4; D unclear. V shed 8 bases and J shed 8 bases, with 13 bases lying between them. This CDR3 contains 12 residues. Looked up from germline, CDR1 is LNHNV and CDR2 is YYDKDF (reference sequence). The entire variable domain, with the rest obtained from reference TRBV15 and TRBJ2-4, is as follows: DAMVIQNPRYQVTQFGKPVTLSCSQTLNHNVMYWYQQKSSQAPKLLFHYYDKDFNNEADTPDNFQSRRPNTSFCFLDIRSPGLGDTAMYLCATSSPTDIQYFGAGTRLSVL.

This clone was picked up a small number of times. This chain uses TRBV27 with TRBJ2-3; perhaps TRBD2 as D (6 bases). The CDR3 is 13 amino acids. Germline CDR1 is MNHEY and CDR2 is SMNVEV (reference sequence). Trimming removed 3 bases from V and 3 bases from J, with 7 bases in between. As DNA, the CDR3 is TGTGCCAGCAGTTTGGGAGGTACAGATACGCAGTATTTT. Amino acids: CASSLGGTDTQYF.

The gene calls are TRBV27 and TRBJ2-7; D not resolved. This CDR3 comprises 13 residues. Germline V lookup: CDR1 MNHEY, CDR2 SMNVEV (reference sequence). The V end was cut by 5 bases, the J end by 5 bases, with 13 bases between. CDR3 in amino acids: CASSPQVVHEQYF. The CDR3 nucleotides read TGTGCCAGCAGTCCGCAGGTGGTCCACGAGCAGTACTTC.

The V gene is TRBV4-3, the J gene TRBJ1-4, with a possible D match to TRBD1 (6 bases). The germline V gene encodes CDR1 LGHNA and CDR2 YSLEER. V lost 3 bases and J lost 2, with 13 bases in between. This CDR3 contains 16 residues. The CDR3 coding sequence is TGCGCCAGCAGCCACATGAAGGGGGGGACTAATGAAAAACTGTTTTTT. Its protein is CASSHMKGGTNEKLFF.

This rearrangement joins TRBV4-2 to TRBJ2-3, with 12 bases matching TRBD2. This CDR3 is 16 amino acids long. Germline CDR1 and CDR2: LGHNA and YNFKEQ. V gave up 3 bases and J gave up 6 bases; unmatched junction bases: 7. CDR3 sequence reads: CASSHRTSGVLDTQYF. In DNA, the CDR3 is TGTGCCAGCAGCCACCGGACTAGCGGGGTGTTGGATACGCAGTATTTT.

V usage is TRBV19 and J usage is TRBJ2-1; 8 nucleotides match TRBD2. CDR1 is LNHDA, CDR2 SQIVND, per germline (reference sequence). CDR3 length equals 15 residues. Trimming removed 5 bases from V and 13 bases from J; junction bases left unmatched: 16. The CDR3 region is CASSLDGGANGLQFF. CDR3 in DNA: TGTGCCAGTAGTCTTGACGGGGGGGCCAATGGTTTACAGTTCTTC.

The J gene is TRBJ2-5, the V gene TRBV29-1; D remains unclear. V was trimmed by 0 bases and J by 5 bases, leaving 4 bases between them. Germline-derived CDR1 and CDR2 are SQVTM and ANQGSEA. This CDR3 has 11 residues. The chain's CDR3 is CSVEDRETQYF. CDR3 coding DNA: TGCAGCGTTGAAGATCGGGAGACCCAGTACTTC.